The clone carrying this T cell receptor (beta chain) was found a few times. Antigen: not known. The CDR3 runs 18 residues. V lost 7 bases and J 4 bases, leaving 27 bases between the germline ends. Germline CDR1 is SGHRS and CDR2 is YFSETQ. The data derive from a study of T-cell reconstitution after alpha-beta-depleted transplantation in children. Study observations and caveats: It was newly produced T cells that mostly accounted for T-cell counts and diversity one year after transplant. Several patients had high TCRbeta diversity at day 60; it came from surviving recipient T cells and thymic progenitors. About two months after transplant, alpha-beta T cells reportedly came from several hundred expanded graft clones.

Unique molecular identifiers were used to barcode this TCRbeta library. TCRdb independently ran MiXCR on the PCR reads; one entry per CDR3 protein. The data hold about 610,000 distinct CDR3 sequences, with more than 20% observed a single time. The TCR was taken from a boy under three years old with Wiskott-Aldrich syndrome, due to receive a stem cell transplant. This material consisted of PBMCs, taken before TCRalphabeta/CD19-depleted stem cell transplant. The gene calls are TRBV5-1 and TRBJ1-5; maybe TRBD1 (5 bases). The CDR3 region has the DNA TGCGCCAGCCCTGGGGGAGGAGAACAGGACGGAGGTAATCAGCCCCAGCATTTT. Encoded protein: CASPGGGEQDGGNQPQHF.